This T cell receptor beta chain was documented in a study of coeliac disease. The wider study: Without high-resolution HLA typing, biased TRBV7-2 usage was queried.

Cells were frozen in aliquots of around 490,000, and one aliquot per fraction was sequenced. Generated by immunoSEQ multiplex PCR, the TCRdb table keeps only in-frame clones and is missing some. The table shows 6,000 to 8,000 clones, with roughly 60% occurring only once. Regarding the study as a whole: Lower clonality than controls marked TRB and TRG repertoires from active celiac intraepithelial and lamina propria samples. Published gliadin-specific TRB sequences appeared in about 55% of the 18 coeliac samples, 1 of 6 controls.

With 2 bases removed from V and 8 bases from J, the gap between germline ends came to 9 bases. Germline assignment: CDR1 MGHDK and CDR2 SYGVNS. The CDR3 contains 12 residues. About this clone itself: The target antigen is unknown.

The rearrangement uses TRBV25-1 and TRBJ1-2; unclear D gene. Material for sequencing was lamina propria lymphocytes from the gut. This sequence originates from a woman in her sixties or seventies with active celiac disease. In DNA, the CDR3 is TGTGCCAGCAGTGAAGGCGGGGTCGGCTACACCTTC. Protein: CASSEGGVGYTF.